This TCR beta chain is drawn from a study of blood T cell repertoires in COVID-19. The wider study: The study drew acute and convalescent COVID-19 samples from the United States, Italy and Spain. The cDNA or gDNA used as material had been derived from T cells, B-cell-depleted T cells, or PBMCs.

Per the study methods: Reference gene primers were amplified, and this amplification served to estimate nucleated cell counts. This table comes from immunoSEQ multiplex PCR, and its TCRdb copy is limited to in-frame clones, with some not included. Clone size and V and J calls were adopted from that table, with D and trimming inferred from the DNA. The sample has under 200,000 clones, 84% seen once. Germline values: CDR1 MGHRA, CDR2 YSYEKL. Trimming took off 4 bases at V and 2 bases at J, with 7 bases between the two ends. This CDR3 region has 13 residues. This clone appeared a single time. This clonotype was sampled from a woman aged 25 to 39 who had been exposed to COVID-19. Sequencing was performed on PBMCs or T cells enriched from blood (not recorded which). This chain connects TRBV4-1 to TRBJ2-3; D remains unclear. CDR3 coding DNA: TGCGCCAGCAGCCCAACAGTCACAGATACGCAGTATTTT. This encodes CASSPTVTDTQYF.